This T cell receptor (beta chain) was obtained from a study of technical replicates of blood from a few donors. Unmatched junction bases numbered 12, after V lost 7 bases and J lost 7 bases. The CDR3 sequence is 15 residues long. In germline, CDR1 is SGHRS, CDR2 YFSETQ. Sequenced by immunoSEQ multiplex PCR; TCRdb stores in-frame clones only, minus some. Of about 44,000 clones in the sample, 96% were seen once. The sample taken for sequencing was T cells isolated from PBMCs. The chain carries TRBV5-1 and TRBJ2-1, with 9 bases matching TRBD2. This TCR was recovered from a human donor in good health. The CDR3 sequence is CASSRGASGVNEQFF. The CDR3 nucleotides read TGCGCCAGCTCCCGGGGGGCTAGCGGGGTAAATGAGCAGTTCTTC.